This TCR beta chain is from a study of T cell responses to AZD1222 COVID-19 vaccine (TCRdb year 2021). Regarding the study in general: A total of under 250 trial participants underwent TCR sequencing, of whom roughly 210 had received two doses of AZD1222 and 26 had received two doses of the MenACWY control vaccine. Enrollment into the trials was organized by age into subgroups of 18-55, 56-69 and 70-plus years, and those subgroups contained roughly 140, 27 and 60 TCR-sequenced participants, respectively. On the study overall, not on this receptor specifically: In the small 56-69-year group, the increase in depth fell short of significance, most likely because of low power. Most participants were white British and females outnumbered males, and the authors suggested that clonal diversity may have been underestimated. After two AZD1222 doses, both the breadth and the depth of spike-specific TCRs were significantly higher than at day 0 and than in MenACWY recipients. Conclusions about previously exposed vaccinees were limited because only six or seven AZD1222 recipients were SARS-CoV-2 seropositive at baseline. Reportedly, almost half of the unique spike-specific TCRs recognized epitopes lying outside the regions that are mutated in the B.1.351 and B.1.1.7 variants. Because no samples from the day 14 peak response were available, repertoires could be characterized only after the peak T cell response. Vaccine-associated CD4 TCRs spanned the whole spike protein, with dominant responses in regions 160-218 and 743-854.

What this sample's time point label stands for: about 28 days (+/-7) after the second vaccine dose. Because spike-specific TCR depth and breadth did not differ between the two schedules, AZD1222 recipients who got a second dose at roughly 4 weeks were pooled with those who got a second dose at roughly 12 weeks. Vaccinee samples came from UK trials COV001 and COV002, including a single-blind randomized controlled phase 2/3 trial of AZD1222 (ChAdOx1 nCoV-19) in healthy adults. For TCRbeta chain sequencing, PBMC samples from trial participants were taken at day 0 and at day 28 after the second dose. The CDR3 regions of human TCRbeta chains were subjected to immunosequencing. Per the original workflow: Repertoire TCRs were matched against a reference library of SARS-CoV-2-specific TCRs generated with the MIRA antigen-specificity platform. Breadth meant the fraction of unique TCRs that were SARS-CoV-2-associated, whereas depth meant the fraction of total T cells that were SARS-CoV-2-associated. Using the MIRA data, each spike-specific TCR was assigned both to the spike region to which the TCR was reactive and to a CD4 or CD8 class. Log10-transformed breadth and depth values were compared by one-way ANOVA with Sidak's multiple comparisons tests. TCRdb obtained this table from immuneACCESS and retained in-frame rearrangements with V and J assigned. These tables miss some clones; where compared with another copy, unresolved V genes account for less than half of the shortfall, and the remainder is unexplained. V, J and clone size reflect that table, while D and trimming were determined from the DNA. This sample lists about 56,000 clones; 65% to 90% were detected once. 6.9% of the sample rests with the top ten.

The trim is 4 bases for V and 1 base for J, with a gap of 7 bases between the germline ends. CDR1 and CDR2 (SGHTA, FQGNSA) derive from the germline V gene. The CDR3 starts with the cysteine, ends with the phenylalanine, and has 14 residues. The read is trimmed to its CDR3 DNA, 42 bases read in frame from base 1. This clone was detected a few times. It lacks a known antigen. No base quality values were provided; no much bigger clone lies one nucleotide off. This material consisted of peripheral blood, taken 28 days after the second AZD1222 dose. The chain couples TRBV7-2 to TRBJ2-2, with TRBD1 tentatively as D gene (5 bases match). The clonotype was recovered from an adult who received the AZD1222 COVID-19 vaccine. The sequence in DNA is TGTGCCAGCAGCTCAACAGGGAACACCGGGGAGCTGTTTTTT. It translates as CASSSTGNTGELFF. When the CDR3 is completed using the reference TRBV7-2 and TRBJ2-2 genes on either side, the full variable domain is GAGVSQSPSNKVTEKGKDVELRCDPISGHTALYWYRQSLGQGLEFLIYFQGNSAPDKSGLPSDRFSAERTGGSVSTLTIQRTQQEDSAVYLCASSSTGNTGELFFGEGSRLTVL.